This T cell receptor beta chain was sequenced for a study of T cell responses to AZD1222 COVID-19 vaccine. The germline gives CDR1 SEHNR, CDR2 FQNEAQ (reference sequence). Trimming removed 2 bases from V and 7 bases from J, with 20 bases in between. CDR3 length equals 16 residues. Generated by immunoSEQ multiplex PCR, the TCRdb table keeps only in-frame clones and is missing some. The sample has approximately 150,000 clones; about 91% are singletons. Comments on this clone: What it recognizes is unknown.

Whole-study findings and limits: Recipients of AZD1222 seropositive at baseline numbered only 5 or 6. Regions 160-218 and 743-854 held dominance among vaccine-associated CD4 TCRs, which spanned spike. Repertoire sampling occurred only after the peak T cell response.

The clonotype was recovered from an adult who received the AZD1222 COVID-19 vaccine. The sample here was peripheral blood, taken 28 days after the second AZD1222 dose. The chain recombines TRBV7-9 with TRBJ1-1; TRBD1 might be the D (5 bases). CDR3 sequence (DNA): TGTGCCAGCAGCTTATTCGGGGTGGACAAGGGATATGAAGCTTTCTTT. It yields the protein CASSLFGVDKGYEAFF.